This T cell receptor beta chain was captured by sequencing in a study of a mutant IDH1 vaccine in newly diagnosed glioma. About the research overall: Sex among treated patients split about 62% male, about 40% female; mean age was approximately 38 years.

As for time point: week 35, safety follow-up. Vaccinated patients received 300 ug of mutant IDH1 20-mer peptide per dose, with topical imiquimod. Trimming cost V 3 bases and J 3 bases; bases outside gene matches: 13. The V gene's germline CDR1 is SGHVS and CDR2 FQNEAQ. CDR3 size: 17 residues. On this clone: Its antigen is currently unknown.

The assay was immunoSEQ multiplex PCR, and TCRdb's table has in-frame clones only and misses some. Among approximately 43,000 clones listed, approximately 92% were seen once. The chain couples TRBV7-8 to TRBJ2-7, with 8 bases identical to TRBD2. The origin of this receptor is a man aged 40-55 years with glioma. The sample here was PBMCs, taken from a glioma patient whose treatment included an IDH1 peptide vaccine. CDR3 region: CASSFAYSREGGYEQYF. CDR3 DNA sequence: TGTGCCAGCAGCTTTGCCTATTCACGGGAGGGAGGCTACGAGCAGTACTTC.